These T cell receptor beta chains were read from a single sample in a study of blood T cells in healthy people across ages. One entry per CDR3 protein results from TCRdb running MiXCR on the 5' RACE reads. This repertoire shows 600,000 to 650,000 distinct CDR3 sequences, roughly three fifths found once; its top ten account for more than 35%. The sequencing sample was made of blood. The receptors originated from a man in his fifties or sixties in good health. The CDR3 runs from the conserved cysteine through the conserved F or W. The order of the fields is V gene, D gene, clone size, J gene, CDR3 protein, CDR3 DNA. D genes are given only for firm matches. Size is stated for part of the rows, as once, few or many counts, or as a class when the clone is expanded.

TRBV29-1	TRBD1	-	TRBJ1-2	CSVQGQGNGYTF	TGCAGCGTCCAAGGACAGGGTAATGGCTACACCTTC
TRBV9	-	-	TRBJ2-7	CASSSVGGSGSYEQYF	TGTGCCAGCAGCTCCGTAGGGGGGTCGGGCTCCTACGAGCAGTACTTC
TRBV20-1	TRBD2	few	TRBJ2-5	CSARDFLGVTSGGLYQETQYF	TGCAGTGCTAGAGATTTTTTGGGCGTGACTAGCGGGGGGCTGTACCAAGAGACCCAGTACTTC
TRBV6-5	-	-	TRBJ2-3	CASSPHGEAWADTQYF	TGTGCCAGCAGCCCCCACGGTGAAGCCTGGGCAGATACGCAGTATTTT
TRBV4-1	-	-	TRBJ2-2	CASSQREGAGELFF	TGCGCCAGCAGCCAAAGGGAAGGGGCGGGGGAGCTGTTTTTT
TRBV20-1	TRBD1	-	TRBJ1-2	CSARDHGTGEGGYTF	TGCAGTGCTAGAGATCACGGGACAGGGGAGGGTGGCTACACCTTC
TRBV4-2	TRBD1	-	TRBJ1-2	CASSQGEGAGYGYTF	TGTGCCAGCAGCCAAGGGGAGGGGGCAGGCTATGGCTACACCTTC
TRBV4-2	-	-	TRBJ1-2	CASSQVFRDGYTF	TGTGCCAGCAGCCAAGTTTTCAGGGATGGCTACACCTTC
TRBV20-1	TRBD1	-	TRBJ1-2	CSAKTGGVRGYTF	TGCAGTGCTAAGACAGGGGGCGTCCGTGGCTACACCTTC
TRBV21-1	-	-	TRBJ1-2	CASSTRGDGGRRYGYTF	TGTGCCAGCAGCACGAGAGGCGACGGGGGGCGCCGGTATGGCTACACCTTC
TRBV29-1	-	few	TRBJ2-5	CSVEILAGETQYF	TGCAGCGTTGAGATCCTAGCCGGTGAGACCCAGTACTTC
TRBV19	-	few	TRBJ2-5	CASSQYPQETQYF	TGTGCCAGTAGCCAGTATCCTCAAGAGACCCAGTACTTC
TRBV2	TRBD1	-	TRBJ2-6	CAGDSCPGANVLTF	TGTGCCGGGGACAGTTGCCCTGGGGCCAACGTCCTGACTTTC
TRBV15	TRBD1	-	TRBJ2-5	CATSRERQTGSETQYF	TGTGCCACCAGCAGAGAGCGACAGACAGGGTCCGAGACCCAGTACTTC
TRBV5-5	-	-	TRBJ2-1	CVSSWTGGRSYNEQFF	TGTGTCAGCAGCTGGACCGGGGGCCGCTCCTACAATGAGCAGTTCTTC
TRBV6-5	TRBD1	-	TRBJ2-5	CASSATGIRQETQYF	TGTGCCAGCAGTGCGACAGGGATAAGGCAAGAGACCCAGTACTTC
TRBV20-1	-	many	TRBJ1-1	CSARGDSVGNTEAFF	TGCAGTGCTAGGGGCGACAGCGTAGGGAACACTGAAGCTTTCTTT
TRBV28	TRBD1	-	TRBJ1-5	CASSSYRGRLGQPQHF	TGTGCCAGCAGTTCATACAGGGGACGCCTGGGTCAGCCCCAGCATTTT
TRBV27	-	-	TRBJ2-1	CASSSVGEQFF	TGTGCCAGCAGTTCGGTCGGGGAGCAGTTCTTC
TRBV20-1	-	few	TRBJ2-7	CSVSTIYEQYF	TGCAGTGTTTCCACAATCTACGAGCAGTACTTC
TRBV19	-	-	TRBJ2-3	CASSMSASRTDTQYF	TGTGCCAGTAGTATGTCGGCGAGTCGGACAGATACGCAGTATTTT